This T cell receptor beta chain comes out of a study of shared clonotypes between healthy human individuals. Study conclusions and caveats: A generally larger estimated richness was seen in naive subsets than in memory subsets. Several donors showed sharing of about 4.6% of naive CD4 clonotypes. Clonotypes shared by all four donors outscored non-shared clonotypes in generation probability.

CD4+ cells were split into CD45RA+ naive and CD45RA-negative memory subsets. Clones were sequenced by immunoSEQ multiplex PCR, and TCRdb holds only the in-frame ones, with some missing. The data show roughly 2.2 million clones, over 85% seen once. Germline values: CDR1 SGHTA, CDR2 FQGTGA. This CDR3 contains 12 residues. V shed 3 bases and J shed 8 bases, with 8 bases lying between them. As regards this clone: Its antigen is not known. Within the sample, other DNA sequences also encode this same CDR3.

The specimen sequenced was naive CD4+ T cells from PBMCs. Subset indicated: CD45RA+ positively selected. This clonotype originated in a young man in good health. Some clones in this sample may be carry-over from other donors' samples. J is TRBJ2-1 and V is TRBV7-3; perhaps TRBD2 as D (7 bases). CDR3 bases: TGTGCCAGCAGCTTGCGGGGGCATGAGCAGTTCTTC. Translated: CASSLRGHEQFF.